The 15 T cell receptor beta chains in this list originate from one sample, sequenced in a study of blood T cell repertoires in COVID-19 (dated by TCRdb to 2019 to 2021). The library was generated by the immunoSEQ multiplex PCR assay. In its TCRdb copy, this immuneACCESS table keeps in-frame sequences only and misses some clones. Where compared with another copy, unresolved V genes explain less than half of these, and the others have no known cause. Counted in this sample were around 130,000 clones; 75% to 90% of them appeared once. About 2.5% of the sample belongs to the ten largest clones. The sample was PBMCs or T cells enriched from blood (not recorded which). The receptors were sampled from a woman aged 45 to 65 who had recovered from COVID-19.

This chain connects TRBV28 to TRBJ1-5, with a possible D match to TRBD1 (6 bases). Germline V gene lookup returns CDR1 MDHEN and CDR2 SYDVKM. The CDR3 length is 15 residues. V shed 3 bases and J shed 6 bases, with 15 bases lying between them. In DNA, the CDR3 is TGTGCCAGCAGTTTGTCTGGGGGCTTTGTTCAGCCCCAGCATTTT. It codes for CASSLSGGFVQPQHF.

The rearrangement uses TRBV21-1 and TRBJ1-5. TRBV21-1 corresponds to a pseudogene. The CDR3 runs 17 residues. The CDR3 DNA follows: TGTGCCAGCAGCAAAGTAAGGAGTCTCCATAGCAATCAGCCCCAGCATTTT. Its translation: CASSKVRSLHSNQPQHF.

The chain links TRBV7-8 to TRBJ1-5; possible D gene TRBD1, 5 bases. Germline values: CDR1 SGHVS, CDR2 FQNEAQ. Trimming removed 1 base at V and 7 bases at J, with 14 bases between. The CDR3 contains 15 residues. CDR3 sequence: CASSLGAGSGQPQHF. The CDR3 DNA is TGTGCCAGCAGCTTAGGGGCGGGGTCAGGGCAGCCCCAGCATTTT.

The chain links TRBV6-5 to TRBJ1-5; 7 bases map to TRBD1. The length of the CDR3 is 13 residues. After removal of 8 bases from V and 5 bases from J, the junction contained 6 bases not matched to a gene. CDR1 is MNHEY, CDR2 SVGAGI, per germline. CDR3 protein: CASQGGAYQPQHF. CDR3 DNA: TGTGCCAGCCAGGGGGGCGCCTATCAGCCCCAGCATTTT.

The chain joins TRBV9 to TRBJ2-1; 10 nucleotides match TRBD1. Germline loops: CDR1 SGDLS, CDR2 YYNGEE. Trimming removed 3 bases from V and 0 bases from J; junction bases left unmatched: 12. CDR3 size: 19 residues. For the CDR3, the DNA is TGTGCCAGCAGCGGATACTTTACCGGACAGGGGGGCTCCTACAATGAGCAGTTCTTC. It translates to CASSGYFTGQGGSYNEQFF.

The V and J genes are TRBV7-3 and TRBJ1-2; D ambiguous. Germline-derived CDR1 and CDR2 are SGHTA and FQGTGA. Trimming removed 6 bases at V and 2 bases at J, with 13 bases between. This CDR3 has 14 residues. The CDR3, as DNA: TGTGCCAGCAGTCCTAGCGGCACCAACTATGGCTACACCTTC. This gives the protein CASSPSGTNYGYTF. Full variable domain (remainder filled in from reference TRBV7-3 and TRBJ1-2): GAGVSQTPSNKVTEKGKYVELRCDPISGHTALYWYRQSLGQGPEFLIYFQGTGAADDSGLPNDRFFAVRPEGSVSTLKIQRTERGDSAVYLCASSPSGTNYGYTFGSGTRLTVV.

V is TRBV19 and J is TRBJ1-5; D gene uncertain. The CDR3 runs to 15 residues. CDR1 and CDR2 from the germline V gene are LNHDA and SQIVND (reference sequence). V dropped 0 bases and J dropped 0 bases, with 6 bases sitting between them. CDR3 in amino acids: CASSIDGGSNQPQHF. The CDR3 region has the DNA TGTGCCAGTAGTATAGATGGAGGTAGCAATCAGCCCCAGCATTTT.

J is TRBJ1-2 and V is TRBV6-2 or TRBV6-3; 7 bases fit TRBD1. J lost 0 bases, V lost 5 bases, and 6 bases had no gene match. CDR3 size: 15 residues. Germline V gene sequence: CDR1 MNHEY, CDR2 SVGEGT. Here the CDR3 DNA reads TGTGCCAGCAGTACGGACAGGCTGACTAACTATGGCTACACCTTC. Amino acids: CASSTDRLTNYGYTF.

The genes are TRBV13 and TRBJ2-5, with 11 bases fitting TRBD1. The CDR3 runs to 17 residues. V lost 5 bases to trimming and J lost 0 bases; unmatched junction nucleotides: 8. Germline CDR1 PRHDT, CDR2 FYEKMQ (reference sequence). CDR3 in DNA: TGTGCCAGCAGCCCATCTTTGGACAGGGGGCACCAAGAGACCCAGTACTTC. Translated, it gives CASSPSLDRGHQETQYF.

This sequence joins TRBV5-6 and TRBJ1-3, with D maybe TRBD1 (5 bases). The CDR3 consists of 17 residues. V was shortened by 1 base and J by 4 bases, with 18 bases between the two germline ends. Germline-derived CDR1 and CDR2 are SGHDT and YYEEEE. CDR3 sequence: CASSLRGYQGVGNTIYF. The CDR3 DNA reads as TGTGCCAGCAGCTTGAGGGGTTATCAGGGCGTAGGAAACACCATATATTTT. The full variable domain, with the rest looked up from reference TRBV5-6 and TRBJ1-3, is DAGVTQSPTHLIKTRGQQVTLRCSPKSGHDTVSWYQQALGQGPQFIFQYYEEEERQRGNFPDRFSGHQFPNYSSELNVNALLLGDSALYLCASSLRGYQGVGNTIYFGEGSWLTVV.

The chain has TRBV10-3 and TRBJ2-2; 8 bases line up with TRBD2. Germline CDR1 is ENHRY and CDR2 is SYGVKD. The CDR3 spans 15 residues. J lost 6 bases, V lost 3 bases, and 6 bases had no gene match. The CDR3 spells CAISEQAGEAGELFF. The CDR3 DNA sequence: TGTGCCATCAGTGAACAAGCGGGGGAGGCCGGGGAGCTGTTTTTT.

The chain couples TRBV27 to TRBJ2-1; 7 bases line up with TRBD2. V shed 2 bases, J shed 9 bases, and the junction held 4 bases outside the gene matches. CDR1 is MNHEY and CDR2 is SMNVEV in the germline V gene (reference sequence). There are 13 residues in the CDR3. Written as DNA, the CDR3 is TGTGCCAGCAGTTTAGGACTAGTTAGTGAGCAGTTCTTC. Protein product: CASSLGLVSEQFF.

This clone occurred once. The rearrangement links TRBV9 to TRBJ2-6; the D is unclear. Trimming shortened V by 0 bases and J by 2 bases, and 6 bases separated the two germline ends. This CDR3 contains 15 residues. CDR1 and CDR2 (germline): SGDLS, YYNGEE. DNA of the CDR3: TGTGCCAGCAGCGTAGAACTGGCTGGGGCCAACGTCCTGACTTTC. This translates into CASSVELAGANVLTF.

V gene TRBV19 combines with J gene TRBJ2-6; perhaps TRBD1 as D (5 bases). CDR1 is LNHDA, CDR2 SQIVND, per germline (reference sequence). V lost 5 bases to trimming and J lost 1 base, with 12 bases between them. The CDR3 totals 16 residues. The CDR3 reads CASSLQAHSGANVLTF. The CDR3 region has the DNA TGTGCCAGTAGTTTACAGGCCCATTCTGGGGCCAACGTCCTGACTTTC.

The chain recombines TRBV11-2 with TRBJ1-6, with TRBD1 matching 9 bases. This CDR3 contains 15 residues. The V segment lost 2 bases and the J segment 9 bases; nucleotides outside the gene matches: 5. Germline CDR1 SGHAT, CDR2 FQNNGV. DNA for the CDR3: TGTGCCAGCAGCTTAAACAGGGGGCGAAGTTCACCCCTCCACTTT. This codes for CASSLNRGRSSPLHF.